Below are 27 T cell receptor beta chains sequenced from a single sample in a study of blood T cell repertoires in COVID-19. Sequencing was performed with immunoSEQ multiplex PCR; in TCRdb, only in-frame clones are kept and a portion is missing. Of about 49,000 clones listed, approximately 81% are singletons. The specimen sequenced was peripheral blood. These receptors all come from a woman of 80 years or more with COVID-19, enrolled during active disease.

The chain joins TRBV6-4 to TRBJ1-6; 8 bases are a match to TRBD1. The CDR3 runs 13 residues. CDR1 and CDR2 from the germline V gene are MRHNA and SNTAGT. J lost 9 bases, V lost 2 bases, and 0 bases had no gene match. CDR3 DNA sequence: TGTGCCAGCAGTGACGGGACAGGTTCACCCCTCCACTTT. Translated, it gives CASSDGTGSPLHF.

The chain is built from TRBV24-1 and TRBJ1-2; D gene ambiguous. Deletions cut 5 bases from V and 2 bases from J, with 14 bases between. This CDR3 has 15 amino acids. Germline V gene lookup returns CDR1 KGHDR and CDR2 SFDVKD. Here the CDR3 DNA reads TGTGCCACCAGTGTAGTAGTGACCGGGAACTATGGCTACACCTTC. This gives the protein CATSVVVTGNYGYTF.

The CDR3, as DNA: TGTGCCAGTAGTAGGAAGACAGGGGTTGTTGCCGGGGAGCTGTTTTTT. It translates to CASSRKTGVVAGELFF. The chain couples TRBV19 to TRBJ2-2; 8 nucleotides agree with TRBD1. This CDR3 has 16 residues. Germline CDR1 is LNHDA and CDR2 is SQIVND (reference sequence). Trimming cost V 4 bases and J 6 bases; bases outside gene matches: 10.

This rearrangement joins TRBV11-3 to TRBJ2-7, with 8 bases fitting TRBD2. Per germline, CDR1 SGHNT and CDR2 YENEEA. The CDR3 is made up of 14 amino acids. V was clipped by 4 bases and J by 5 bases; unmatched bases: 7. The DNA for the CDR3 is TGTGCCAGCAGCTCGGAGGCGGGAGGTAACGAGCAGTACTTC. This codes for CASSSEAGGNEQYF.

Written as DNA, the CDR3 is TGTGCCAGCAGCACGACAGGGGGCCCTTCACCCCTCCACTTT. Its translation is CASSTTGGPSPLHF. V is TRBV14 and J is TRBJ1-6; 10 bases are a match to TRBD1. This CDR3 has 14 residues. The germline CDR1 and CDR2 sequences are SGHDN and FVKESK. Germline trimming cut 5 bases from V and 9 bases from J; bases unmatched to any gene: 4.

The rearrangement uses TRBV18 and TRBJ2-2, with D unclear. CDR3 size: 13 residues. The germline gives CDR1 KGHSH, CDR2 LQKENI. V was shortened by 5 bases and J by 1 base, with 5 bases between the two germline ends. The CDR3 sequence is CASSNGNTGELFF. For the CDR3, the DNA is TGTGCCAGCTCAAACGGGAACACCGGGGAGCTGTTTTTT.

The chain links TRBV7-9 to TRBJ1-6; 9 nucleotides line up with TRBD1. J was trimmed by 10 bases and V by 4 bases; bases with no gene match: 5. Germline V gene lookup returns CDR1 SEHNR and CDR2 FQNEAQ (reference sequence). The length of the CDR3 is 14 residues. For the CDR3, the DNA is TGTGCCAGCAGCTCACACAGGGGGCAGTCACCCCTCCACTTT. Amino acid sequence: CASSSHRGQSPLHF.

A remark on this clone: Relative to the germline gene, one junction end is altered; a read error may explain this. The CDR3 loop reads CTSGEGGTDTQYF. CDR3 nucleotide sequence: TGCACCTCCGGGGAGGGCGGCACAGATACGCAGTATTTT. This chain joins TRBV19 and TRBJ2-3; the match to TRBD2 covers 7 bases. The CDR3 has 13 residues. Germline assignment: CDR1 LNHDA and CDR2 SQIVND (reference sequence).

This chain connects TRBV6-2 or TRBV6-3 to TRBJ2-7; D gene ambiguous. CDR1 is MNHEY, CDR2 SVGEGT, per germline. The length of the CDR3 is 12 residues. V was trimmed by 4 bases and J by 2 bases, leaving 6 bases between them. In DNA form, the CDR3 reads TGTGCCAGCAGTTTCGTTCCCTACGAGCAGTACTTC. Protein product: CASSFVPYEQYF.

This clone appeared a few times. V and J are TRBV28 and TRBJ2-2, with 7 bases matching TRBD2. V dropped 5 bases and J dropped 6; count of bases not matched to a gene: 15. Germline-derived CDR1 and CDR2 are MDHEN and SYDVKM. The CDR3 has 17 amino acids. For the CDR3, the DNA is TGTGCCAGCAGTCTAGGTGGTTTCGGGGGGAAGGCCGGGGAGCTGTTTTTT. It translates to CASSLGGFGGKAGELFF.

This sequence joins TRBV11-2 and TRBJ2-3; D is unresolved. The CDR3 extends over 12 amino acids. The germline gives CDR1 SGHAT, CDR2 FQNNGV. Trimming cost V 5 bases and J 2 bases, with 5 bases left between them. The CDR3 here is CASSLNTDTQYF. Written as DNA, the CDR3 is TGTGCCAGCAGCCTTAACACAGATACGCAGTATTTT.

The chain couples TRBV24-1 to TRBJ1-6; tentative D call: TRBD1 (6 bases). The V and J ends lost 3 bases and 10 bases respectively, with 15 bases between them. CDR1 KGHDR and CDR2 SFDVKD come from the germline V gene. This CDR3 contains 15 residues. CDR3 bases: TGTGCCACCAGTGATCCTCGACAGGTAGGGTCACCCCTCCACTTT. It is translated as CATSDPRQVGSPLHF.

The rearrangement uses TRBV6-1 and TRBJ2-7; a weak D match, TRBD1 (6 bases). The V end was cut by 0 bases, the J end by 4 bases, with 16 bases between. This CDR3 has 16 residues. Looked up from germline, CDR1 is MNHNS and CDR2 is SASEGT. CDR3 sequence (DNA): TGTGCCAGCAGTGAAGCTGTGGCAGGGGCAAGGTACGAGCAGTACTTC. Residues: CASSEAVAGARYEQYF.

CDR3 in amino acids: CASSLPIAGRAYNEQFF. As DNA, the CDR3 is TGTGCCAGCAGTTTACCAATAGCGGGAAGGGCCTACAATGAGCAGTTCTTC. The genes are TRBV28 and TRBJ2-1; 8 nucleotides line up with TRBD2. CDR3 length equals 17 residues. Germline trimming cut 2 bases from V and 2 bases from J; bases unmatched to any gene: 8. CDR1 and CDR2 (germline): MDHEN, SYDVKM.

V gene TRBV2 combines with J gene TRBJ1-4; D call uncertain. V was pared by 7 bases and J by 8 bases, with 8 bases between. Germline V gene data show CDR1 as SNHLY and CDR2 as FYNNEI. The CDR3 contains 11 residues. CDR3 amino acids: CASIAWEKLFF. Written as DNA, the CDR3 is TGTGCCAGCATCGCGTGGGAAAAACTGTTTTTT.

The rearrangement uses TRBV15 and TRBJ1-2; D might be TRBD1 (5 bases). V dropped 6 bases and J dropped 6 bases, with 11 bases sitting between them. Germline V gene sequence: CDR1 LNHNV, CDR2 YYDKDF (reference sequence). The length of the CDR3 is 12 residues. The CDR3 sequence: CATRQVVDGYTF. The CDR3 DNA follows: TGTGCCACCAGACAGGTAGTAGATGGCTACACCTTC.

The J gene is TRBJ1-5, the V gene TRBV18; 8 nucleotides match TRBD1. The junction had 9 bases not matched to a gene; V was cut back by 3 bases and J by 5 bases. The CDR3 is made up of 16 amino acids. CDR1 is KGHSH, CDR2 LQKENI, per germline. CDR3 sequence: CASSPRTGSTDQPQHF. Written as DNA, the CDR3 is TGTGCCAGCTCACCGAGGACAGGGTCGACTGATCAGCCCCAGCATTTT. Full variable domain (outside the CDR3, taken from reference TRBV18 and TRBJ1-5): NAGVMQNPRHLVRRRGQEARLRCSPMKGHSHVYWYRQLPEEGLKFMVYLQKENIIDESGMPKERFSAEFPKEGPSILRIQQVVRGDSAAYFCASSPRTGSTDQPQHFGDGTRLSIL.

This chain links TRBV5-1 with TRBJ2-7; 10 bases fit TRBD2. The V gene's germline CDR1 is SGHRS and CDR2 YFSETQ. The CDR3 has 14 residues. With 4 bases clipped from V and 2 bases from J, the junction kept 3 bases outside the gene matches. The CDR3 reads CASSVGLAAYEQYF. In DNA form, the CDR3 reads TGCGCCAGCAGCGTAGGACTAGCGGCCTACGAGCAGTACTTC.

CDR3 region: CASSETSGFTDTQYF. The CDR3 DNA reads as TGTGCCAGTAGTGAGACTAGCGGATTCACAGATACGCAGTATTTT. The rearrangement links TRBV19 to TRBJ2-3; 9 positions agree with TRBD2. V lost 5 bases and J lost 2; bases outside the gene matches: 5. Germline lookup yields CDR1 LNHDA and CDR2 SQIVND (reference sequence). The CDR3 is made up of 15 amino acids.

This chain uses TRBV27 with TRBJ2-5; 8 bases line up with TRBD1. From germline, CDR1 is MNHEY and CDR2 SMNVEV (reference sequence). V lost 9 bases and J lost 5; bases outside the gene matches: 2. This CDR3 has 11 residues. CDR3 protein: CASRQGETQYF. DNA of the CDR3: TGTGCCAGTCGACAGGGGGAGACCCAGTACTTC.

DNA of the CDR3: TGTGCCAGCAGCTTAGGTCAGACAAATAATTCACCCCTCCACTTT. It is translated as CASSLGQTNNSPLHF. The genes are TRBV11-2 and TRBJ1-6; D is uncertain. This CDR3 contains 15 residues. The V end lost 1 base, the J end lost 5 bases, and 9 bases lay between the germline ends. Germline loops: CDR1 SGHAT, CDR2 FQNNGV.

V is TRBV5-1 and J is TRBJ2-7; possibly TRBD2 for D (6 bases). CDR1 and CDR2 (germline): SGHRS, YFSETQ. The CDR3 spans 15 residues. The V and J ends lost 0 bases and 2 bases respectively, with 12 bases between them. CDR3 in amino acids: CASSLALAMTYEQYF. The CDR3 DNA sequence: TGCGCCAGCAGCTTGGCTCTAGCGATGACCTACGAGCAGTACTTC.

The rearrangement links TRBV30 to TRBJ1-6; D remains unclear. Trimming removed 0 bases at V and 7 bases at J, with 7 bases between. This CDR3 spans 13 amino acids. Germline assignment: CDR1 GTSNPN and CDR2 SVGIG (reference sequence). The CDR3, as DNA: TGTGCCTGGAGTGTACTCATCAATTCACCCCTCCACTTT. Encoded protein: CAWSVLINSPLHF.

CDR3: CASSPPATRNGRNEQFF. The CDR3 DNA reads TGTGCCAGCAGTCCTCCAGCGACACGCAACGGGAGGAATGAGCAGTTCTTC. The rearrangement joins TRBV27 to TRBJ2-1; TRBD2 aligns across 7 bases. Trimming at V came to 5 bases and at J to 7 bases, leaving 17 bases not matched to a gene. The CDR3 sequence is 17 residues long. Germline V gene data show CDR1 as MNHEY and CDR2 as SMNVEV (reference sequence).

The chain couples TRBV7-2 to TRBJ1-3, with D possibly matching TRBD1 (6 bases). Germline V gene sequence: CDR1 SGHTA, CDR2 FQGNSA. CDR3 size: 15 residues. Trimming cost V 5 bases and J 0 bases, with 11 bases left between them. The chain's CDR3 is CASSHDRSSGNTIYF. The CDR3 coding sequence is TGTGCCAGCAGCCATGACAGGAGCTCTGGAAACACCATATATTTT.

The rearrangement links TRBV10-2 to TRBJ2-7; 8 bases map to TRBD1. Germline-derived CDR1 and CDR2 are WSHSY and SAAADI. There are 13 residues in the CDR3. V lost 6 bases to trimming and J lost 5 bases; unmatched junction nucleotides: 6. The CDR3 region has the DNA TGCGCCAGCAGAGGACAGGGTTTCGACGAGCAGTACTTC. Translation gives CASRGQGFDEQYF.

The rearrangement links TRBV14 to TRBJ2-1; TRBD2 aligns across 10 bases. The CDR3 has 18 residues. The germline CDR1 and CDR2 sequences are SGHDN and FVKESK. The junction had 15 bases not matched to a gene; V was cut back by 4 bases and J by 6 bases. The CDR3 bases are TGTGCCAGCAGCCCCAATGCCGCTAGCGGGAGAAATGTCAATGAGCAGTTCTTC. Its translation: CASSPNAASGRNVNEQFF. Filled out from reference TRBV14 and TRBJ2-1, the complete variable domain reads EAGVTQFPSHSVIEKGQTVTLRCDPISGHDNLYWYRRVMGKEIKFLLHFVKESKQDESGMPNNRFLAERTGGTYSTLKVQPAELEDSGVYFCASSPNAASGRNVNEQFFGPGTRLTVL.